This T cell receptor beta chain was sequenced during a study of T cells in Graves' hyperthyroidism and ophthalmopathy. Findings of the study overall: In the blood, most expanded thyroid clonotypes above 0.001 appeared as well.

Source material for PBMCs was less than 12 ml fresh peripheral blood. The table lists this clonotype with many counts. Its antigen is undetermined. Amplified regions were TCR beta CDR3 sequences from RNA transcripts. An initial round of RT-PCR targeting the TCR CDR3 relied on the HTBI primer set. TCRdb itself ran the multiplex PCR reads through MiXCR, one entry per CDR3 protein. The table has over 350,000 distinct CDR3 sequences, roughly 13% seen once. The CDR3 is 11 amino acids. Germline lookup yields CDR1 LGHDT and CDR2 YNNKEL (reference sequence). V lost 3 bases and J 11 bases, leaving 8 bases between the germline ends.

This TCR came from a man aged 45-60 years with Graves' ophthalmopathy. The specimen was blood. The chain combines TRBV3-1 with TRBJ2-1; D unclear. CDR3 region: CASSQLFKQFF. The DNA of the CDR3 is TGTGCCAGCAGCCAGCTATTTAAGCAGTTCTTC.